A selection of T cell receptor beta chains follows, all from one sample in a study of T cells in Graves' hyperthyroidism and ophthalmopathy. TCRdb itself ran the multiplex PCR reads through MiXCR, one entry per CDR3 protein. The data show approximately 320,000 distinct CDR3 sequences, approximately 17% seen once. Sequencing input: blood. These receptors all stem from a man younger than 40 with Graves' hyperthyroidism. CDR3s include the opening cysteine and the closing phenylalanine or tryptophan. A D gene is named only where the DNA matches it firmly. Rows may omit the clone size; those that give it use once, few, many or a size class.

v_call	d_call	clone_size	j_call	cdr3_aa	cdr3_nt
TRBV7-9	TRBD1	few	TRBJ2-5	CASSAGTVTEETQYF	TGTGCCAGCAGTGCCGGGACAGTTACCGAAGAGACCCAGTACTTC
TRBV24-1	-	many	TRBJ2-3	CATSDLLDTQYF	TGTGCCACCAGTGATTTGCTGGATACGCAGTATTTT
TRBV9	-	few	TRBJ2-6	CASSASSGANVLTF	TGTGCCAGCAGCGCTTCCTCTGGGGCCAACGTCCTGACTTTC
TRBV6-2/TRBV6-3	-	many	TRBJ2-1	CASSRGLTNEQFF	TGTGCCAGCAGTCGGGGACTTACAAATGAGCAGTTCTTC
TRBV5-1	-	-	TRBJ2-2	CASQGSTGELFF	TGCGCCAGCCAGGGTTCTACCGGGGAGCTGTTTTTT
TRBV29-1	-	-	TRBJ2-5	CSVVSRLEVRGTQYF	TGCAGCGTTGTTAGTCGGCTAGAAGTTCGTGGGACCCAGTACTTC
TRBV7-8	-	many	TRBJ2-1	CASSLEVGFNEQFF	TGTGCCAGCAGCTTAGAGGTGGGATTCAATGAGCAGTTCTTC
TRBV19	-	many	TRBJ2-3	CASRHPVGGRGTDTQYF	TGTGCCAGTAGGCATCCGGTCGGAGGTAGGGGCACAGATACGCAGTATTTT
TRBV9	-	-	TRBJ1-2	CASSTGTNFGYTF	TGTGCCAGCAGCACCGGGACAAACTTTGGCTACACCTTC
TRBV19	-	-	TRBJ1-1	CASADSLNTEAFF	TGTGCCAGCGCGGACAGTTTGAACACTGAAGCTTTCTTT
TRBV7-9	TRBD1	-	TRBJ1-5	CASSPDGTGGPNQPQHF	TGTGCCAGCAGCCCAGACGGGACAGGGGGGCCCAATCAGCCCCAGCATTTT
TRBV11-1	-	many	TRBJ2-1	CASRQTGTYNEQFF	TGTGCCAGCAGACAGACAGGTACCTACAATGAGCAGTTCTTC
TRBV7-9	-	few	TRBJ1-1	CASSLAGDKAFF	TGTGCCAGCAGCTTAGCGGGGGACAAAGCTTTCTTT
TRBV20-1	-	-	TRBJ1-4	CSAPQTAGGEKLFF	TGCAGTGCTCCACAGACAGCCGGTGGGGAAAAACTGTTTTTT
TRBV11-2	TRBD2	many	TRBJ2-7	CASSLDMGEGLLSEQYF	TGTGCCAGCAGCTTAGATATGGGGGAGGGCCTTCTAAGCGAGCAGTACTTC
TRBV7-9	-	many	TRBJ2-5	CASSPVRGGQYF	TGTGCCAGCAGCCCAGTGAGGGGTGGCCAGTACTTC
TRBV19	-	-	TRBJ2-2	CASLETNTGELFF	TGTGCCAGTTTGGAAACGAACACCGGGGAGCTGTTTTTT
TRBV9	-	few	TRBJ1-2	CASSEPGTQGGNGYTF	TGTGCCAGCAGCGAACCCGGGACACAGGGAGGTAATGGCTACACCTTC
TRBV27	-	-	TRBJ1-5	CASSLWGANQPQHF	TGTGCCAGCAGTTTATGGGGGGCGAATCAGCCCCAGCATTTT
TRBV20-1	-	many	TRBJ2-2	CSARESAGELFF	TGCAGTGCTAGAGAGTCTGCCGGGGAGCTGTTTTTT
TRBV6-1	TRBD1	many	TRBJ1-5	CASSYRGVGHQPQHF	TGTGCCAGCAGTTACAGGGGGGTGGGGCATCAGCCCCAGCATTTT